These 31 T cell receptor beta chains share one sample of origin, sequenced in a study of cytomegalovirus exposure and HLA in healthy donors. With 60 Vbeta and 13 Jbeta primers, the PCR was carried out. The protocol was immunoSEQ multiplex PCR, while the TCRdb copy is restricted to in-frame clones and leaves out a portion. Among around 180,000 clones listed, about 65% were seen once. Sequencing was performed on PBMCs. The source is a girl between 10 and 17 years old in good health and CMV-seronegative.

The chain recombines TRBV5-1 with TRBJ2-5, with unresolved D. Germline V lookup: CDR1 SGHRS, CDR2 YFSETQ. Trimming shortened V by 4 bases and J by 2 bases, and 12 bases separated the two germline ends. The CDR3 runs 14 residues. The CDR3 DNA reads TGCGCCAGCAGCCCCTTGTGGCAGCAAGAGACCCAGTACTTC. Translation gives CASSPLWQQETQYF.

The chain uses TRBV2 and TRBJ2-2, with D possibly TRBD1 on 5 matching bases. The CDR3 spans 16 residues. CDR1 SNHLY and CDR2 FYNNEI come from the germline V gene. The V gene lost 2 bases and the J gene lost 0 bases, with 10 bases spanning the gap. The CDR3 region is CASSEPAGTNTGELFF. The CDR3 DNA sequence: TGTGCCAGCAGTGAACCGGCAGGGACGAACACCGGGGAGCTGTTTTTT.

The V and J genes are TRBV6-6 and TRBJ2-7, with D perhaps matching TRBD2 (7 bases). The V gene lost 4 bases and the J gene lost 2 bases, with 18 bases spanning the gap. The CDR3 length is 16 residues. Looked up from germline, CDR1 is MNHNY and CDR2 is SVGAGI (reference sequence). CDR3 DNA sequence: TGTGCCAGCAGTTCCCTCGAGGGGGGGTTCACCTACGAGCAGTACTTC. It specifies CASSSLEGGFTYEQYF.

This clone was picked up a small number of times. This chain connects TRBV5-1 to TRBJ1-1; TRBD1 matches 10 bases. This CDR3 is 17 amino acids long. Germline V gene data show CDR1 as SGHRS and CDR2 as YFSETQ. Germline trimming cut 4 bases from V and 4 bases from J; bases unmatched to any gene: 13. The chain's CDR3 is CASSQGGTGALGTEAFF. CDR3 coding DNA: TGCGCCAGCAGCCAGGGCGGGACAGGGGCCTTGGGCACTGAAGCTTTCTTT. The entire variable domain, with the rest obtained from reference TRBV5-1 and TRBJ1-1, is as follows: KAGVTQTPRYLIKTRGQQVTLSCSPISGHRSVSWYQQTPGQGLQFLFEYFSETQRNKGNFPGRFSGRQFSNSRSEMNVSTLELGDSALYLCASSQGGTGALGTEAFFGQGTRLTVV.

J is TRBJ1-2 and V is TRBV5-1; D unclear. Trimming removed 6 bases at V and 7 bases at J, with 16 bases between. The CDR3 covers 13 residues. Germline values: CDR1 SGHRS, CDR2 YFSETQ. The CDR3 region is CASTKAGDGGYTF. For the CDR3, the DNA is TGCGCCAGCACCAAGGCCGGAGATGGTGGCTACACCTTC.

This clone appeared a few times. The gene calls are TRBV6-6 and TRBJ1-1, with D perhaps TRBD1 (5 bases). V was trimmed by 0 bases and J by 4 bases, leaving 12 bases between them. Germline assignment: CDR1 MNHNY and CDR2 SVGAGI (reference sequence). This CDR3 contains 15 residues. DNA for the CDR3: TGTGCCAGCAGTTACTCGGACATAATAGCCACTGAAGCTTTCTTT. This gives the protein CASSYSDIIATEAFF.

The rearrangement links TRBV9 to TRBJ1-5, with 8 bases aligning to TRBD1. The CDR3 totals 16 residues. Germline assignment: CDR1 SGDLS and CDR2 YYNGEE. The J segment lost 0 bases and the V segment lost 4 bases, leaving 6 bases of the junction unmatched. Written as DNA, the CDR3 is TGTGCCAGCAGCCCTGGGACAGGCTATAGCAATCAGCCCCAGCATTTT. Amino acid sequence: CASSPGTGYSNQPQHF.

The chain recombines TRBV4-2 with TRBJ1-2; TRBD1 aligns across 7 bases. The CDR3 covers 12 residues. Trimming cost V 6 bases and J 8 bases; bases outside gene matches: 6. CDR1 is LGHNA and CDR2 is YNFKEQ in the germline V gene. CDR3 amino acids: CASRGEGGGYTF. DNA for the CDR3: TGTGCCAGCAGGGGTGAAGGGGGCGGCTACACCTTC.

This clone was seen only a few times. The chain has TRBV15 and TRBJ1-5; 10 bases align to TRBD1. Germline CDR1 and CDR2: LNHNV and YYDKDF (reference sequence). The V gene end was trimmed by 1 base and the J gene end by 2 bases; junction bases not matched to a gene: 11. The CDR3 length is 19 residues. Written as DNA, the CDR3 is TGTGCCACCAGCAGAGCCGGGACAGGGGATTCTTATTGCAATCAGCCCCAGCATTTT. As protein: CATSRAGTGDSYCNQPQHF.

The chain combines TRBV2 with TRBJ1-2, with TRBD1 matching 7 bases. Germline V gives CDR1 SNHLY, CDR2 FYNNEI. This CDR3 contains 13 residues. V was pared by 6 bases and J by 4 bases, with 5 bases of the junction left unmatched. CDR3 amino acids: CASRMGQIYGYTF. The CDR3 DNA follows: TGTGCCAGCAGAATGGGACAGATCTATGGCTACACCTTC.

Only a few counts were recorded for this clone. The chain joins TRBV6-5 to TRBJ1-1; TRBD1 is a possible D gene (6 bases). The CDR3 has 13 amino acids. V was shortened by 5 bases and J by 4 bases, with 11 bases between the two germline ends. Germline CDR1 and CDR2: MNHEY and SVGAGI. CDR3 sequence: CASSPRGGTEAFF. The CDR3 DNA reads TGTGCCAGCAGTCCTAGGGGGGGCACTGAAGCTTTCTTT.

This chain uses TRBV9 with TRBJ2-2, with D maybe TRBD1 (6 bases). Trimming removed 0 bases at V and 0 bases at J, with 9 bases between. This CDR3 has 16 amino acids. Germline V CDR1 and CDR2: SGDLS, YYNGEE. This CDR3 is CASSVAGQPNTGELFF. The CDR3 nucleotides are TGTGCCAGCAGCGTAGCGGGACAACCGAACACCGGGGAGCTGTTTTTT.

This rearrangement joins TRBV5-6 to TRBJ2-1, with TRBD1 identical over 7 bases. Germline assignment: CDR1 SGHDT and CDR2 YYEEEE. The length of the CDR3 is 16 residues. The junction had 9 bases not matched to a gene; V was cut back by 4 bases and J by 2 bases. CDR3 residues: CASSPETGQAYNEQFF. In DNA, the CDR3 is TGTGCCAGCAGCCCAGAGACAGGGCAGGCCTACAATGAGCAGTTCTTC.

V usage is TRBV29-1 and J usage is TRBJ1-6, with D maybe TRBD1 (6 bases). The germline V gene has CDR1 SQVTM and CDR2 ANQGSEA. Trimming shortened V by 7 bases and J by 3 bases, and 13 bases separated the two germline ends. This CDR3 is 14 amino acids long. CDR3: CSAKQGDYNSPLHF. The DNA for the CDR3 is TGCAGCGCCAAACAGGGAGACTATAATTCACCCCTCCACTTT.

J is TRBJ1-2 and V is TRBV27; no reliable D call. The CDR3 totals 16 residues. V was cut by 2 bases and J by 7 bases, with 20 bases left in between. Germline lookup yields CDR1 MNHEY and CDR2 SMNVEV (reference sequence). DNA for the CDR3: TGTGCCAGCAGTTTAGATCGTAGGGAGAGTGGAGGTGGCTACACCTTC. Protein: CASSLDRRESGGGYTF.

The rearrangement joins TRBV7-9 to TRBJ1-4; tentative D call: TRBD1 (6 bases). This CDR3 is built from 15 residues. Trimming removed 4 bases from V and 1 base from J, with 10 bases in between. Germline V CDR1 and CDR2: SEHNR, FQNEAQ (reference sequence). The CDR3 loop is CASSSPTGTNEKLFF. The CDR3 nucleotides read TGTGCCAGCAGCTCGCCGACAGGAACTAATGAAAAACTGTTTTTT.

The genes are TRBV5-8 and TRBJ2-3; maybe TRBD2 (5 bases). CDR3 length equals 16 residues. In germline, CDR1 is SGHTS, CDR2 YDEGEE. V was pared by 4 bases and J by 0 bases, with 15 bases between. For the CDR3, the DNA is TGTGCCAGCAGCAACAAACGCGGGTATAGCACAGATACGCAGTATTTT. As protein: CASSNKRGYSTDTQYF.

CDR3 bases: TGTGCCAGCAGCCGGGACAGGGGACAAGAGACCCAGTACTTC. This sequence encodes CASSRDRGQETQYF. The V gene is TRBV7-9, the J gene TRBJ2-5, with TRBD1 matching 10 bases. Germline V gene lookup returns CDR1 SEHNR and CDR2 FQNEAQ (reference sequence). V shed 5 bases, J shed 2 bases, and the junction held 2 bases outside the gene matches. The CDR3 loop spans 14 amino acids.

The chain is built from TRBV6-1 and TRBJ1-6, with D possibly matching TRBD1 (6 bases). The germline V and J ends were trimmed by 3 bases and 2 bases, with 17 bases remaining between them. CDR1 MNHNS and CDR2 SASEGT come from the germline V gene. This CDR3 contains 18 residues. The CDR3 loop reads CASSDEPQGWTYNSPLHF. CDR3 coding DNA: TGTGCCAGCAGTGACGAACCTCAGGGGTGGACCTATAATTCACCCCTCCACTTT.

The CDR3 nucleotides are TGTGCCAGCAGCTTACAGGGGGCGCAGGGATCACCCCTCCACTTT. Translating gives CASSLQGAQGSPLHF. The rearrangement links TRBV5-6 to TRBJ1-6, with 9 bases identical to TRBD1. Trimming took 2 bases from V and 10 from J; bases not matched to a gene: 7. CDR1 SGHDT and CDR2 YYEEEE come from the germline V gene. The CDR3 sequence is 15 residues long.

The chain recombines TRBV10-1 with TRBJ2-5; tentatively, D is TRBD2 (5 bases). CDR1 is WNHNN and CDR2 is SYGVQD in the germline V gene (reference sequence). This CDR3 is built from 13 residues. With 4 bases removed from V and 4 bases from J, the gap between germline ends came to 10 bases. The CDR3: CASSVATGETQYF. The CDR3 coding sequence is TGCGCCAGCAGTGTAGCGACGGGAGAGACCCAGTACTTC.

The CDR3 protein is CASSTGVEDGYTF. DNA of the CDR3: TGTGCCAGCTCAACAGGGGTAGAGGATGGCTACACCTTC. The V gene is TRBV18, the J gene TRBJ1-2; the match to TRBD1 covers 7 bases. Germline CDR1 and CDR2: KGHSH and LQKENI. Trimming removed 5 bases from V and 6 bases from J; junction bases left unmatched: 6. This CDR3 contains 13 residues.

J is TRBJ1-4 and V is TRBV7-8; 7 bases agree with TRBD1. Trimming cost V 3 bases and J 4 bases; bases outside gene matches: 5. The CDR3 length is 15 residues. The germline CDR1 and CDR2 sequences are SGHVS and FQNEAQ. The CDR3 sequence is CASSLGTAGNEKLFF. Written as DNA, the CDR3 is TGTGCCAGCAGCTTGGGGACAGCGGGTAATGAAAAACTGTTTTTT.

The chain couples TRBV19 to TRBJ1-5; a weak D match, TRBD1 (6 bases). The CDR3 totals 16 residues. The germline gives CDR1 LNHDA, CDR2 SQIVND (reference sequence). Trimming stripped 5 bases from V and 5 bases from J, with 19 bases between. This CDR3 reads CASSASLGQSYQPQHF. The DNA of the CDR3 is TGTGCCAGTAGTGCGAGTCTCGGACAGTCCTATCAGCCCCAGCATTTT.

The rearrangement uses TRBV6-5 and TRBJ1-2; D is unclear. V lost 6 bases and J 1 base, leaving 15 bases between the germline ends. Germline V CDR1 and CDR2: MNHEY, SVGAGI. The CDR3 sequence is 15 residues long. In DNA form, the CDR3 reads TGTGCCAGCAGCGTATTACAAGACAATAACTATGGCTACACCTTC. It is translated as CASSVLQDNNYGYTF.

The rearrangement links TRBV4-2 to TRBJ1-6; 8 positions match TRBD1. The CDR3 extends over 17 amino acids. V lost 4 bases and J lost 3; bases outside the gene matches: 8. Germline V gene lookup returns CDR1 LGHNA and CDR2 YNFKEQ. CDR3 DNA sequence: TGTGCCAGCAGCCCTCCGACAGGGGTGGGCTATAATTCACCCCTCCACTTT. Encoded protein: CASSPPTGVGYNSPLHF.

The chain has TRBV11-2 and TRBJ1-1; no definite D call. Germline lookup yields CDR1 SGHAT and CDR2 FQNNGV. The V end lost 2 bases, the J end lost 4 bases, and 11 bases lay between the germline ends. This CDR3 has 14 amino acids. CDR3 in DNA: TGTGCCAGCAGCTTAAGATCTCGCGGCACTGAAGCTTTCTTT. It yields the protein CASSLRSRGTEAFF.

The rearrangement uses TRBV19 and TRBJ1-2; D gene unclear. The CDR3 has 14 amino acids. The V gene's germline CDR1 is LNHDA and CDR2 SQIVND (reference sequence). V shed 3 bases and J shed 8 bases, with 16 bases lying between them. The CDR3 nucleotides read TGTGCCAGTAGTATTCCTTCGGGCGGAGGGGGCTACACCTTC. This encodes CASSIPSGGGGYTF.

Comments on this clone: It is unclear where the CDR3 begins or ends on the DNA, so no DNA is shown, and the CDR3 is as TCRdb lists it. The chain couples TRBV9 to TRBJ2-2; the table assigns TRBD2, which was not confirmed against the DNA. The germline CDR1 and CDR2 sequences are SGDLS and YYNGEE. The CDR3 has 15 residues if both end residues are counted. CDR3 protein: CASSVTPLRAGELFF.

The chain joins TRBV5-1 to TRBJ2-5; D may be TRBD2 (6 bases). Trimming removed 5 bases at V and 3 bases at J, with 14 bases between. The CDR3 spans 14 residues. CDR1 is SGHRS, CDR2 YFSETQ, per germline. CDR3 in DNA: TGCGCCAGCAGGAATAGCGGTCCGGAAGAGACCCAGTACTTC. This translates into CASRNSGPEETQYF.

The chain links TRBV29-1 to TRBJ1-2; 8 bases fit TRBD1. Germline lookup yields CDR1 SQVTM and CDR2 ANQGSEA. With 6 bases clipped from V and 0 bases from J, the junction kept 3 bases outside the gene matches. The CDR3 totals 13 residues. CDR3 DNA: TGCAGCGTCGGACAGGGACCTAACTATGGCTACACCTTC. This codes for CSVGQGPNYGYTF. Full variable domain (missing parts from reference TRBV29-1 and TRBJ1-2): SAVISQKPSRDICQRGTSLTIQCQVDSQVTMMFWYRQQPGQSLTLIATANQGSEATYESGFVIDKFPISRPNLTFSTLTVSNMSPEDSSIYLCSVGQGPNYGYTFGSGTRLTVV.